A selection of T cell receptor beta chains follows, all from one sample in a study of regulatory T cells in long-lasting Graves disease. TCRdb reprocessed the multiplex PCR reads via MiXCR and lists one record per CDR3 protein. In the table there are more than 350,000 distinct CDR3 sequences, about 15% of which are singletons. The sample was also linked to a second study, of T cells in Graves' hyperthyroidism and ophthalmopathy.

Sample: peripheral blood mononuclear cells (PBMCs), taken at new diagnosis, from a patient treated with antithyroid drugs. The receptors stem from a woman between 25 and 40 years old with Graves disease. Both conserved end residues are part of each CDR3. D genes are given only for firm matches. Clone sizes are given selectively: once, few, many, or a class where the clone is expanded.

TRBV4-1	many	TRBJ1-2	TRBD1	CASSQAGTGALYGYTF	TGCGCCAGCAGCCAAGCCGGGACAGGGGCCCTCTATGGCTACACCTTC
TRBV28	many	TRBJ2-1	TRBD2	CASSLGLAGGYEQFF	TGTGCCAGCAGTTTGGGTCTAGCGGGAGGGTATGAGCAGTTCTTC
TRBV6-2/TRBV6-3	.	TRBJ2-3	TRBD1	CASSYSGGATDMQYF	TGTGCCAGCAGTTATTCAGGGGGCGCGACAGATATGCAGTATTTT
TRBV24-1	many	TRBJ1-4	.	CATSEGRTNEKLFF	TGTGCCACCAGTGAGGGACGTACTAATGAAAAACTGTTTTTT
TRBV6-1	few	TRBJ1-1	.	CASTFQGNTEAFF	TGTGCCAGCACGTTTCAGGGAAACACTGAAGCTTTCTTT
TRBV20-1	few	TRBJ2-7	.	CSASLGRQSYEQYF	TGCAGTGCTAGTTTAGGTAGACAATCCTACGAGCAGTACTTC
TRBV10-1	few	TRBJ2-1	.	CASSVRQGLQGSNNEQFF	TGCGCCAGCAGTGTCCGGCAGGGCCTTCAGGGTAGCAACAATGAGCAGTTCTTC
TRBV6-1	.	TRBJ1-1	.	CASSEAEAFF	TGTGCCAGCAGTGAAGCTGAAGCTTTCTTT
TRBV6-2/TRBV6-3	many	TRBJ2-7	TRBD1	CASSYSATGSYEQYF	TGTGCCAGCAGTTACTCGGCGACAGGGTCCTACGAGCAGTACTTC
TRBV9	few	TRBJ2-1	TRBD2	CASSVLAGGGNEQFF	TGTGCCAGCAGCGTGTTAGCGGGAGGAGGGAATGAGCAGTTCTTC
TRBV11-2	many	TRBJ1-4	.	CASSLASGGEKLFF	TGTGCCAGCAGCTTAGCATCGGGGGGCGAGAAACTGTTTTTT
TRBV29-1	few	TRBJ2-5	.	CSVDDWITQYF	TGCAGCGTTGATGATTGGATAACCCAGTACTTC
TRBV7-2	.	TRBJ1-6	.	CASSLTSLSYNSPLHF	TGTGCCAGCAGCTTAACCAGCCTCTCCTATAATTCACCCCTCCACTTT
TRBV3-1	many	TRBJ2-7	TRBD1	CASSRPTGWSYEQYF	TGTGCCAGCAGCCGACCGACAGGGTGGTCTTACGAGCAGTACTTC
TRBV27	.	TRBJ1-2	TRBD1	CASSPQGDETYGYTF	TGTGCCAGCTCCCCACAGGGGGACGAGACCTATGGCTACACCTTC
TRBV6-2/TRBV6-3	many	TRBJ1-6	TRBD1	CASSSGTGFGDSPLHF	TGTGCCAGCAGTTCAGGGACAGGGTTTGGAGATTCACCCCTCCACTTT
TRBV11-2	many	TRBJ2-1	.	CASSLGGSRNEQFF	TGTGCCAGCAGCTTAGGGGGTAGCCGAAATGAGCAGTTCTTC
TRBV27	many	TRBJ2-5	.	CASSSTSPQETQYF	TGTGCCAGCAGTTCGACGAGTCCCCAAGAGACCCAGTACTTC
TRBV12-3/TRBV12-4	many	TRBJ2-5	TRBD2	CASSQTGTSGTQETQYF	TGTGCCAGCAGTCAGACCGGGACTAGCGGGACCCAAGAGACCCAGTACTTC
TRBV27	many	TRBJ2-5	.	CASSLSWSGETQYF	TGTGCCAGCAGTTTATCCTGGAGTGGGGAGACCCAGTACTTC
TRBV14	.	TRBJ2-7	.	CASSQDGRDSYEQYF	TGTGCCAGCAGCCAAGACGGGCGGGACTCCTACGAGCAGTACTTC
TRBV9	.	TRBJ1-6	.	CASSVEGAGLNSPLHF	TGTGCCAGCAGCGTAGAAGGTGCAGGGTTGAATTCACCCCTCCACTTT
TRBV11-3	many	TRBJ2-1	.	CASSLRTDNEQFF	TGTGCCAGCAGCTTGAGGACCGACAATGAGCAGTTCTTC
TRBV5-1	.	TRBJ1-2	.	CASSWAARDYGYTF	TGCGCCAGCAGCTGGGCGGCGCGGGACTATGGCTACACCTTC
TRBV29-1	few	TRBJ2-1	TRBD2	CSVPIGGDYNEQFF	TGCAGCGTTCCTATCGGGGGGGACTACAATGAGCAGTTCTTC
TRBV11-3	many	TRBJ2-7	.	CASSSTPGHQDEQYF	TGTGCCAGCAGCTCGACTCCGGGACATCAGGACGAGCAGTACTTC
TRBV9	.	TRBJ2-1	TRBD2	CASGRETNEQFF	TGTGCCAGCGGGCGGGAGACCAATGAGCAGTTCTTC
TRBV24-1	many	TRBJ2-1	.	CATSDSGSSSSYNEQFF	TGTGCCACCAGTGACTCAGGGTCCTCGAGCTCCTACAATGAGCAGTTCTTC
TRBV3-1	many	TRBJ1-1	TRBD1	CASSQDIPVDRGKGTEAFF	TGTGCCAGCAGCCAAGATATCCCCGTGGACAGGGGGAAGGGCACTGAAGCTTTCTTT
TRBV11-3	few	TRBJ2-1	TRBD2	CASSQPGLAGHNEQFF	TGTGCCAGCAGCCAACCGGGACTAGCGGGGCACAATGAGCAGTTCTTC
TRBV6-1	many	TRBJ2-7	TRBD1	CASSPDRGNEQYF	TGTGCCAGCAGTCCGGACAGGGGAAATGAGCAGTACTTC
TRBV7-9	few	TRBJ2-1	TRBD2	CASSLAGRDEQFF	TGTGCCAGCAGCTTAGCGGGGAGGGATGAGCAGTTCTTC
TRBV5-6	.	TRBJ2-1	.	CASSFGPGHGEQFF	TGTGCCAGCAGCTTTGGTCCGGGCCACGGTGAGCAGTTCTTC
TRBV12-3/TRBV12-4	few	TRBJ2-1	.	CASSSTRPSYNEQFF	TGTGCCAGCAGTTCTACACGACCTAGCTACAATGAGCAGTTCTTC
TRBV24-1	many	TRBJ2-1	.	CATSDYGRSYNEQFF	TGTGCCACCAGTGACTACGGACGATCCTACAATGAGCAGTTCTTC
TRBV11-3	many	TRBJ2-5	TRBD2	CASSPGTGGNQETQYF	TGTGCCAGCAGCCCCGGGACGGGGGGAAACCAAGAGACCCAGTACTTC
TRBV29-1	many	TRBJ2-1	.	CSVAPDSPTWEKFF	TGCAGCGTTGCCCCGGACAGCCCCACCTGGGAGAAGTTCTTC
TRBV7-9	few	TRBJ1-5	TRBD1	CASSETGQHQPQHF	TGTGCCAGCAGCGAAACGGGACAGCATCAGCCCCAGCATTTT
TRBV19	.	TRBJ2-3	TRBD1	CASSDGQEGDTQYF	TGTGCCAGTAGTGACGGACAGGAAGGCGATACGCAGTATTTT
TRBV11-3	many	TRBJ2-2	TRBD1	CASSLEVGTGNTGELFF	TGTGCCAGCAGCTTAGAAGTAGGGACAGGGAACACCGGGGAGCTGTTTTTT